The entry below gives a single TCR beta chain sequence along with its context. No antigen is known for it. The data belong to a study of blood T cells in healthy people across ages. Study findings and constraints: The percentage of naive T cells correlated strongly with TCR beta diversity.

Then a second PCR, running roughly 7 to 11 cycles, was carried out with a sample-barcoded 5' primer and a J-beta primer mix. TCRdb reanalysed the 5' RACE reads using MiXCR and keeps one entry per CDR3 protein. This sample has 630,000 or so distinct CDR3 sequences, with approximately 30% found just once. This CDR3 contains 20 residues. After removal of 6 bases from V and 3 bases from J, the junction contained 23 bases not matched to a gene. In germline, CDR1 is SNHLY, CDR2 FYNNEI. The receptor comes from a woman older than 75 in good health. The V gene is TRBV2, the J gene TRBJ1-1; 9 bases are shared with TRBD1. The sample consisted of blood. CDR3 DNA sequence: TGTGCCAGCAGCGATAGTCCCGGGACAGGGAGTGACCCCCTGTACACTGAAGCTTTCTTT. Protein product: CASSDSPGTGSDPLYTEAFF.